This T cell receptor (beta chain) was found in a study of identical twins. Deletions cut 3 bases from V and 0 bases from J, with 6 bases between. There are 13 residues in the CDR3. Germline V gene lookup returns CDR1 DFQATT and CDR2 SNEGSKA (reference sequence). This clonotype was seen a few times. TCRdb re-derived calls from the 5' RACE reads in MiXCR, one entry per CDR3 protein. The sample records over 550,000 distinct CDR3 sequences, under 8.5% being singletons. The same sample was also studied in work on yellow fever vaccine responses in identical twins.

This clonotype was sampled from a woman in her late teens or twenties in good health. The chain couples TRBV20-1 to TRBJ1-3, with D uncertain. What was sequenced was PBMCs. CDR3 sequence: CSASGPSGNTIYF. CDR3 nucleotides: TGCAGTGCTAGTGGGCCCTCTGGAAACACCATATATTTT.